This is a list of T cell receptor beta chains from one sample in a study of T cell responses to AZD1222 COVID-19 vaccine. Produced via immunoSEQ multiplex PCR; TCRdb's table is partial and in-frame only. This table holds approximately 110,000 clones, about 85% found once. This material consisted of peripheral blood, taken on day 0 of AZD1222 vaccination. These receptor sequences come from an adult in good health. Both conserved end residues are part of each CDR3.

TRBV5-1,CASSLAQTRTDTQYF
TRBV19,CASSGGGHYYGYTF
TRBV7-2,CASTQGAGQPQHF
TRBV10-3,CAISDGSWREDQPQHF
TRBV19,CASSITGGAHNEQFF
TRBV6-4,CASWDRSYEQYF
TRBV28,CASTEGPGTRIWDEQFF
TRBV24-1,CATSEGAYNEQFF
TRBV28,CASSFRTGKGNQPQHF
TRBV9,CASSVNRNTEAFF
TRBV14,CASSQTDNYGYTF
TRBV10-1,CAMTDYEQYF
TRBV19,CASSAQTGTPHGYTF
TRBV28,CASSLGFSSNQPQHF
TRBV7-2,CASSGDRASYEQYF
TRBV2,CASRNTGLGQPQHF
TRBV6-1,CASSELAGGMETQYF
TRBV9,CASSVGRGNEQFF
TRBV20-1,CSASGQDSYNEQFF
TRBV19,CASSSRQGIAGNTIYF
TRBV7-2,CASSLEAPWGGHF
TRBV14,CASSPYFGGRTDTQYF
TRBV3-1/TRBV3-2,CASSQGQIYEQYF
TRBV4-1,CASSHEAGEQFF
TRBV6-4,CASSASGGSGDTQYF
TRBV6-1,CASSEAGTYYEQYF
TRBV10-1,CASRWETQYF
TRBV27,CASSFLVSGANVLTF
TRBV27,CASSWGQGARVEQYF
TRBV6-5,CASGGTVGNTIYF
TRBV7-2,CASSLVSGAAKNIQYF
TRBV6-5,CASMGYSNQPQHF
TRBV7-9,CASSLAVGQGVGYTF
TRBV6-1,CASSEAPQNQPQHF
TRBV7-9,CASSLPAQQTPLHF
TRBV19,CASSPRDPNYGYTF
TRBV4-1,CASSQEDRGAPLHF
TRBV10-3,CAISGGGTHYGYTF
TRBV6-5,CASSPTGAGELFF
TRBV29-1,CSLRGGTETQYF
TRBV2,CAGREWNSYEQYF
TRBV28,CASSPLGDTNYGYTF
TRBV7-2,CASSLAAGGKGTQYF
TRBV19,CASSPAVGEKLFF
TRBV10-1,CASNLTLLTQYF
TRBV6-1,CASSERSGVGGELFF
TRBV9,CASSVVAGAEAFF
TRBV3-1/TRBV3-2,CASSPRAGIRYEQYF
TRBV4-3,CASSQDEVGEQFF
TRBV6-2/TRBV6-3,CASSYRTQRNSYEQYF
TRBV30,CAWSVGSGGNEQYF
TRBV24-1,CATSDLARGGTDTQYF
TRBV12-3/TRBV12-4,CASSPRQGQPQHF
TRBV20-1,CSAKRSDTQYF
TRBV9,CASSEGAGEGFYGYTF
TRBV21-1,CASSKSRTGARGNTIYF
TRBV28,CASSFPGQGDYGYTF
TRBV2,CASSGWTGGWGYTF
TRBV29-1,CSVASGVTTYEQYF